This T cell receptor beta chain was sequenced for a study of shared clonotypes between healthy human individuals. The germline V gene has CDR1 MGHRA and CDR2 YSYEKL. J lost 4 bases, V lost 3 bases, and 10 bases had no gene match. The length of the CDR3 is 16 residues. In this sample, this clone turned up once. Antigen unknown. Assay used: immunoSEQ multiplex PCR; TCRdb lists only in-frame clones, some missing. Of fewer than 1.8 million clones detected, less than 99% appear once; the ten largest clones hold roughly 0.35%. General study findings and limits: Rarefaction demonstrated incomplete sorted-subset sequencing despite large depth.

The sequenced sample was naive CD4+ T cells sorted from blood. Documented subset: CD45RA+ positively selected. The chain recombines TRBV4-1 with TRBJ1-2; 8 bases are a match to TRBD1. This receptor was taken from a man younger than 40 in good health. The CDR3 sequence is CASSQFRTGNSYGYTF. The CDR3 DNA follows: TGCGCCAGCAGCCAGTTTAGGACAGGGAACTCCTATGGCTACACCTTC.